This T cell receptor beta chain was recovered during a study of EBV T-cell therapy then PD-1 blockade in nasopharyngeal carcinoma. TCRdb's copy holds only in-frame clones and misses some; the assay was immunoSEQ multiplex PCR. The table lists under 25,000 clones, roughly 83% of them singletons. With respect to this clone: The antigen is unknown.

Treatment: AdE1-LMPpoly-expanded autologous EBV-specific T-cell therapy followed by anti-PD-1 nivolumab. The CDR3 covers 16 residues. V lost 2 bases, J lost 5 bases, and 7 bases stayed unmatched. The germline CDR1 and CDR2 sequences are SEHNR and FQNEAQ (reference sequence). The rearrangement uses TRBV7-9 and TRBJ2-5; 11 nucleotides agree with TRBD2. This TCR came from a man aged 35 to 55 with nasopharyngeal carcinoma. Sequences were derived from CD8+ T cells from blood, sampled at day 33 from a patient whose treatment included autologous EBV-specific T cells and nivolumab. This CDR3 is CASSLYSGGVLETQYF. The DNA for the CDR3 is TGTGCCAGCAGCTTATATAGCGGGGGGGTCTTGGAGACCCAGTACTTC.